This TCR beta chain appears in the sequencing data of a study of technical replicates of blood from a few donors. Profiled with immunoSEQ multiplex PCR; TCRdb holds only in-frame clones, not every one. The table records under 90,000 clones, less than 95% of them present only once. The CDR3 is made up of 13 amino acids. Trimming took off 5 bases at V and 6 bases at J, with 11 bases between the two ends. Germline lookup yields CDR1 MNHNS and CDR2 SASEGT. The rearrangement uses TRBV6-1 and TRBJ1-5; D uncertain. The origin of this receptor is a human donor in good health. The sample was T cells isolated from PBMCs. DNA for the CDR3: TGTGCCAGCAGTAAAGACATATCTCAGCCCCAGCATTTT. Amino acid sequence: CASSKDISQPQHF.